This is a list of T cell receptor beta chains from one sample in a study of cytomegalovirus exposure and HLA in healthy donors. The protocol was immunoSEQ multiplex PCR, while the TCRdb copy is restricted to in-frame clones and leaves out a portion. The table for this sample gives fewer than 100,000 clones. Sequenced input: PBMCs. The receptors were sampled from a man aged 50 to 59 in good health and CMV-seronegative. Both conserved end residues are trimmed from each CDR3. D genes are given only for firm matches.

>13|TRBV18|TRBJ1-2|TRBD1
ASSPGQDPFRGYT
>12|TRBV27|TRBJ2-5|NA
ASSLDWYQETQY
>15|TRBV28|TRBJ1-4|NA
ASSSLVQGPTNEKLF
>13|TRBV7-9|TRBJ1-6|NA
ASSLALRTVSPLH
>11|TRBV7-8|TRBJ2-7|NA
ASSLGFTYEQY
>12|TRBV10-3|TRBJ1-1|NA
AISEQTPNTEAF
>12|TRBV29-1|TRBJ2-7|TRBD2
SVRGLAGGPEQY
>13|TRBV6-6|TRBJ2-7|NA
ASSQAEPGVYEQY
>12|TRBV4-3|TRBJ2-7|NA
ASSHAYSNYEQY
>10|TRBV7-9|TRBJ1-2|NA
ASSPDSGGYT
>12|TRBV28|TRBJ2-7|NA
ASSESQSSYEQY
>12|TRBV7-6|TRBJ2-7|NA
ASSSGSLAYEQY
>15|TRBV11-3|TRBJ2-2|NA
ASSFALDSLVTGELF
>12|TRBV10-3|TRBJ1-5|TRBD1
AIRDREGNQPQH
>13|TRBV5-6|TRBJ2-3|TRBD2
ASSLSGGAPDTQY
>13|TRBV5-1|TRBJ1-2|NA
ASSLVQGTSAGYT
>14|TRBV4-2|TRBJ2-5|NA
ASSQGRRGGQETQY
>13|TRBV10-3|TRBJ1-4|TRBD1
AISEGGTANEKLF
>12|TRBV28|TRBJ1-4|NA
ASSLRGLVEKLF
>10|TRBV11-1|TRBJ2-7|TRBD1
ASSRQGYEQY